This TCR beta chain was sequenced for a study of early stage breast cancer tumors listed by TCRdb under 2017. Background for the entire study: Of the 15 to 20 invasive breast tumors, more than 9 were found to be estrogen receptor-positive, progesterone receptor-positive and HER2-negative. Across all samples, 2,651,842 templates representing approximately 1 million unique clonotypes were detected. The average read coverage per sample was around 10-fold. Of the approximately 12 ER+/PR+/HER2- tumors, eight were classified as invasive ductal carcinomas and four as invasive lobular carcinomas.

With regard to this clone: Its specific antigen is unknown. Base qualities were left out, and no much larger clone turns up one base away.

Inclusive of the bounding cysteine and phenylalanine, the CDR3 is 14 residues long. Only the CDR3 DNA stays, 42 bases, in frame from base 1. From a lookup of the germline V gene (reference sequence), CDR1 and CDR2 are MNHNY and SVGAGI. Trimming takes 0 bases from V and 3 bases from J, and the germline ends sit 9 bases apart. Findings and caveats that apply to the study as a whole: Because the cohort was small, a breakdown by tumor subtype could not be done. Repertoires from blood resembled normal breast more closely than tumor, and using blood as a reference for each tissue separated tumor from normal in about 85% of the 16 patients. Enriched TCRB sequences shared across patients were mostly commonly generated sequences, unlikely to play an important role in the tumor microenvironment. Chain pairing and functional markers such as CD4, CD8 and FOXP3 were missed by bulk genomic DNA sequencing of unsorted cells. Compared with adjacent normal breast tissue, tumors had 2.5 to 3-fold higher T cell density and higher clonality.

The study profiled bulk TCR beta-chain repertoires in matched peripheral blood, tumor and adjacent normal breast tissue taken from approximately 15 patients with early-stage breast cancer. Before surgery, roughly 4.5-11 mL of whole blood was collected into EDTA tubes and then processed within 2 hours. Peripheral blood mononuclear cells were isolated by Ficoll-Paque centrifugation in SepMate-50 tubes. PBMCs were cryopreserved in roughly 90% FBS with approximately 10% DMSO in aliquots of about 1.7 to 4 million cells and stored in liquid nitrogen. The Qiagen AllPrep DNA/RNA Mini kit was used for genomic DNA extraction. Each sample was amplified in two independent genomic DNA replicates, using about 0.45 ug for blood and about 1.5 ug for tumor or normal breast. Following the manufacturer's instructions, the ImmunoSeq Intro kit was used to carry out TCRB sequencing on genomic DNA. Multiplex PCR ran 30 to 40 cycles with proprietary primers and spike-in control sequences for absolute quantification. An 87-bp fragment spanning the CDR3 and flanking V and J genes was sequenced with single-end 150-bp reads. Each lane of an Illumina MiSeq running version 3.0 chemistry carried seven multiplexed samples, with two replicates apiece. The source study handled its data this way. The vendor's proprietary pipeline handled the raw data processing, merging both replicates into a single result for each sample. Clonotypes were defined as productive rearrangements sharing the V-gene family, CDR3 amino acid sequence and J-gene segment. To compute clonality, the normalized Shannon entropy (Pielou evenness) of TCRB abundances was subtracted from 1. T cell density was estimated by dividing total templates by the number of input cells inferred from the DNA input amount. Recon, run with its default parameters, was used to estimate overall repertoire diversity and clonality. A clonotype counted as tumor-enriched if its abundance in tumor exceeded 0.1% and was at least 32-fold higher than its abundance in normal breast. This is the immuneACCESS table as TCRdb keeps it, with only in-frame sequences that have V and J called. A part of the clones is gone; compared with another copy, unresolved V genes explain less than half, and the rest is unexplained. That table gives V, J and clone size, and the DNA gave D and trimming. Recorded for this sample are about 72,000 clones; under 85% of them occurred a single time. The ten most abundant clones make up 3% to 3.5% of the sample.

Input material: blood. The receptor chain draws on TRBV6-6 and TRBJ2-7; no D gene is confidently identified. The origin of this receptor is a person in their sixties or seventies with breast cancer. The CDR3 is CASSYSKGLYEQYF. The DNA is TGTGCCAGCAGTTACTCGAAGGGCCTCTACGAGCAGTACTTC.